The 17 T cell receptor beta chains below were found in one sample sequenced in a study of blood T cells in healthy people across ages. Then a second PCR, running roughly 7 to 11 cycles, was carried out with a sample-barcoded 5' primer and a J-beta primer mix. TCRdb processed the 5' RACE reads anew with MiXCR; each CDR3 protein has one entry. The sample lists around 850,000 distinct CDR3 sequences, around 36% occurring once. Sequencing used blood. The receptors come from a man between 18 and 35 years old in good health.

This sequence joins TRBV12-3 or TRBV12-4 and TRBJ1-1; TRBD1 might be the D (5 bases). Trimming took off 4 bases at V and 8 bases at J, with 14 bases between the two ends. The CDR3 consists of 13 residues. The DNA of the CDR3 is TGTGCCAGCAGTTACTCCCGGGACGGAGAAGCTTTCTTT. Its protein is CASSYSRDGEAFF.

This chain connects TRBV5-6 to TRBJ1-4; possible D gene TRBD1, 5 bases. Trimming cost V 4 bases and J 5 bases, with 15 bases left between them. The CDR3 has 15 amino acids. The germline V gene encodes CDR1 SGHDT and CDR2 YYEEEE. Here the CDR3 reads CASSVSGNQNEKLFF. CDR3 in DNA: TGTGCCAGCAGCGTTTCAGGGAATCAAAATGAAAAACTGTTTTTT. Looking up the rest from reference TRBV5-6 and TRBJ1-4 gives the full variable domain: DAGVTQSPTHLIKTRGQQVTLRCSPKSGHDTVSWYQQALGQGPQFIFQYYEEEERQRGNFPDRFSGHQFPNYSSELNVNALLLGDSALYLCASSVSGNQNEKLFFGSGTQLSVL.

The CDR3 loop reads CASSFSRQETQFF. The CDR3 bases are TGTGCCAGCAGCTTCTCCAGACAAGAGACCCAGTTCTTC. The V and J genes are TRBV11-2 and TRBJ2-1; D not certain. The V end lost 3 bases, the J end lost 13 bases, and 16 bases lay between the germline ends. The CDR3 is 13 amino acids. The germline V gene encodes CDR1 SGHAT and CDR2 FQNNGV.

This chain joins TRBV15 and TRBJ2-7; D uncertain. V lost 3 bases and J lost 3, with 6 bases in between. The CDR3 is 12 residues long. Per germline, CDR1 LNHNV and CDR2 YYDKDF (reference sequence). The CDR3 loop reads CATSSMGYEQYF. CDR3 DNA sequence: TGTGCCACCAGCAGTATGGGCTACGAGCAGTACTTC.

V and J are TRBV5-1 and TRBJ2-4; TRBD1 might be the D (6 bases). Per the germline V gene, CDR1 is SGHRS and CDR2 is YFSETQ. Trimming stripped 4 bases from V and 8 bases from J, with 16 bases between. This CDR3 is 14 amino acids long. CDR3 sequence (DNA): TGCGCCAGCAGCCTGTGGGATTCAGGGGACATTCAGTACTTC. Encoded protein: CASSLWDSGDIQYF. Complete variable domain (other parts from reference TRBV5-1 and TRBJ2-4): KAGVTQTPRYLIKTRGQQVTLSCSPISGHRSVSWYQQTPGQGLQFLFEYFSETQRNKGNFPGRFSGRQFSNSRSEMNVSTLELGDSALYLCASSLWDSGDIQYFGAGTRLSVL.

As regards this clonotype: Just one base apart from a much larger clone, this may be a read error. V and J are TRBV7-3 and TRBJ2-3; D not certain. This CDR3 has 13 amino acids. With 5 bases removed from V and 2 bases from J, the gap between germline ends came to 8 bases. CDR1 is SGHTA and CDR2 is FQGTGA in the germline V gene. This chain's CDR3 is CASSAANTDTQYF. CDR3 nucleotides: TGTGCCAGCAGCGCGGCTAACACAGATACGCAGTATTTT.

This clonotype was observed many times. The chain combines TRBV7-2 with TRBJ1-5; TRBD1 matches 9 bases. After removal of 3 bases from V and 7 bases from J, the junction contained 4 bases not matched to a gene. The CDR3 is 14 amino acids. Per the germline V gene, CDR1 is SGHTA and CDR2 is FQGNSA. This chain's CDR3 is CASSLRQGDQPQHF. CDR3 coding DNA: TGTGCCAGCAGCTTGAGACAGGGGGACCAGCCCCAGCATTTT. The full variable domain, rest sourced from reference TRBV7-2 and TRBJ1-5, is GAGVSQSPSNKVTEKGKDVELRCDPISGHTALYWYRQSLGQGLEFLIYFQGNSAPDKSGLPSDRFSAERTGGSVSTLTIQRTQQEDSAVYLCASSLRQGDQPQHFGDGTRLSIL.

The sample holds a few counts of this clonotype. The chain has TRBV5-1 and TRBJ2-3, with TRBD2 matching 8 bases. The CDR3 is made up of 14 amino acids. V was pared by 7 bases and J by 4 bases, with 8 bases of the junction left unmatched. Germline V gene sequence: CDR1 SGHRS, CDR2 YFSETQ. Here the CDR3 DNA reads TGCGCCAGCGCTAACGGGAGGGGCCCAGATACGCAGTATTTT. This translates into CASANGRGPDTQYF.

The sample holds many counts of this clonotype. The rearrangement joins TRBV7-9 to TRBJ2-3; 7 bases map to TRBD1. Germline-derived CDR1 and CDR2 are SEHNR and FQNEAQ (reference sequence). CDR3 length: 16 residues. The J segment lost 0 bases and the V segment lost 5 bases, leaving 8 bases of the junction unmatched. The CDR3 region has the DNA TGTGCCAGCAGCAAAAAACAGGGGCCTAGCACAGATACGCAGTATTTT. Translating it yields CASSKKQGPSTDTQYF.

The gene calls are TRBV25-1 and TRBJ1-2; 10 nucleotides align to TRBD1. Germline trimming cut 5 bases from V and 6 bases from J; bases unmatched to any gene: 15. The CDR3 spans 17 residues. Germline V gene sequence: CDR1 MGHDK, CDR2 SYGVNS. The CDR3, as DNA: TGTGCCAGCAGTCGCCAGGGACAGGGGAGATTTCGGGATGGCTACACCTTC. Translating it yields CASSRQGQGRFRDGYTF.

This clonotype has a handful of counts. The chain links TRBV5-1 to TRBJ1-1; D uncertain. V lost 4 bases to trimming and J lost 3 bases, with 13 bases between them. The CDR3 loop spans 14 amino acids. Germline V lookup: CDR1 SGHRS, CDR2 YFSETQ. CDR3 in amino acids: CASSPGVGYTEAFF. CDR3 in DNA: TGCGCCAGCAGCCCGGGCGTGGGTTACACTGAAGCTTTCTTT.

This clonotype was observed many times. CDR3 bases: TGTGCCAGCAGACCCGGCGCCTCGAATGAAAAACTGTTTTTT. Translation gives CASRPGASNEKLFF. The chain has TRBV12-3 or TRBV12-4 and TRBJ1-4, with unresolved D. Trimming pared 6 bases from V and 5 bases from J, leaving 13 bases between. The CDR3 sequence is 14 residues long.

This clonotype was found a few times. The chain joins TRBV20-1 to TRBJ2-5; a weak D match, TRBD2 (6 bases). The CDR3 loop spans 14 amino acids. V lost 2 bases and J lost 5, with 15 bases in between. The germline V gene encodes CDR1 DFQATT and CDR2 SNEGSKA (reference sequence). In nucleotides, the CDR3 is TGCAGTGCTAGACCCGGGACTTCGAGGGAGACCCAGTACTTC. It translates to CSARPGTSRETQYF.

The table lists this clonotype with a few counts. V gene TRBV5-1 combines with J gene TRBJ2-3, with D maybe TRBD1 (6 bases). Germline CDR1 reads SGHRS; CDR2 reads YFSETQ. Trimming removed 3 bases at V and 3 bases at J, with 14 bases between. The CDR3 sequence is 15 residues long. The CDR3 spells CASSSSQGATDTQYF. CDR3 in DNA: TGCGCCAGCAGCTCCTCACAGGGCGCTACAGATACGCAGTATTTT.

This clonotype occurred a few times. The chain couples TRBV6-5 to TRBJ2-1, with D perhaps matching TRBD2 (5 bases). The V end was cut by 2 bases, the J end by 4 bases, with 9 bases between. In germline, CDR1 is MNHEY, CDR2 SVGAGI. CDR3 size: 14 residues. CDR3 sequence reads: CASSYAGGYNEQFF. The CDR3 DNA reads as TGTGCCAGCAGTTACGCGGGCGGTTACAATGAGCAGTTCTTC.

This clonotype was detected a few times. The CDR3 loop is CASSQDPHTVGGEKLFF. For the CDR3, the DNA is TGCGCCAGCAGCCAAGATCCCCATACCGTAGGGGGAGAAAAACTGTTTTTT. This rearrangement joins TRBV4-3 to TRBJ1-4; D might be TRBD1 (6 bases). The CDR3 is 17 residues long. Germline assignment: CDR1 LGHNA and CDR2 YSLEER. Trimming pared 0 bases from V and 8 bases from J, leaving 19 bases between.

Worth noting for this clonotype: Since a much larger clone is just one base distant, this may be a read error. DNA of the CDR3: TGCGCCAGCAACCAAGATGGGGAAGGGAACGGCAATCAGCCCCAGCATTTT. This translates into CASNQDGEGNGNQPQHF. This chain links TRBV4-1 with TRBJ1-5; D is unclear. The CDR3 covers 17 residues. Germline loops: CDR1 MGHRA, CDR2 YSYEKL.